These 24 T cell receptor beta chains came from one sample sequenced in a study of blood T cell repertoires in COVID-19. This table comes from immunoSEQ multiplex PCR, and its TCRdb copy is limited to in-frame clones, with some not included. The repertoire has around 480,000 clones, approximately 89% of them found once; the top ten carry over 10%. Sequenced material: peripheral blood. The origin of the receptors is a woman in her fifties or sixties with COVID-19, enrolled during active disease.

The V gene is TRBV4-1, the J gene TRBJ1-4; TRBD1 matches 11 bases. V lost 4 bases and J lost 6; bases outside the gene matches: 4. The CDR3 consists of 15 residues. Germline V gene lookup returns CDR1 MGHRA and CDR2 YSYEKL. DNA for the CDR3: TGCGCCAGCAGCCTATCGGGACAGGGGGATGAAAAACTGTTTTTT. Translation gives CASSLSGQGDEKLFF.

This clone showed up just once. The CDR3 loop is CASIRDRTATLNYGYTF. DNA of the CDR3: TGTGCCAGCATCCGGGACAGGACGGCGACCCTGAACTATGGCTACACCTTC. V is TRBV2 and J is TRBJ1-2; TRBD1 aligns across 8 bases. Germline CDR1 SNHLY, CDR2 FYNNEI. Trimming took 7 bases from V and 2 from J; bases not matched to a gene: 15. This CDR3 spans 17 amino acids. The full variable domain, its missing parts supplied by reference TRBV2 and TRBJ1-2, is EPEVTQTPSHQVTQMGQEVILRCVPISNHLYFYWYRQILGQKVEFLVSFYNNEISEKSEIFDDQFSVERPDGSNFTLKIRSTKLEDSAMYFCASIRDRTATLNYGYTFGSGTRLTVV.

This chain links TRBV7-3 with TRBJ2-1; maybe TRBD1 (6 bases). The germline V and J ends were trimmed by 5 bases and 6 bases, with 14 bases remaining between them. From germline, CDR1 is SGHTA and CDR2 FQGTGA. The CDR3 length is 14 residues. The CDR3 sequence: CASSPQGRGNEQFF. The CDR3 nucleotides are TGTGCCAGCAGCCCACAGGGTCGGGGCAATGAGCAGTTCTTC.

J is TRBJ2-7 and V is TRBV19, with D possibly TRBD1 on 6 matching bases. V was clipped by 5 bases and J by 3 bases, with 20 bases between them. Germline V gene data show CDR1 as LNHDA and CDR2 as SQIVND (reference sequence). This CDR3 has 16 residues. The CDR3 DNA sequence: TGTGCCAGTAGTCAATCCAATCGGGCAGGGGACTACGAGCAGTACTTC. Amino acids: CASSQSNRAGDYEQYF.

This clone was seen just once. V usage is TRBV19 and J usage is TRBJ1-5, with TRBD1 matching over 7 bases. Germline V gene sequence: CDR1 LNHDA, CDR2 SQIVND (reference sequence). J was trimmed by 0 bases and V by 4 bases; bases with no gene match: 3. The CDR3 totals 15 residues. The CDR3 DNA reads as TGTGCCAGTAGTACTTGGACAGGTAGCAATCAGCCCCAGCATTTT. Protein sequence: CASSTWTGSNQPQHF.

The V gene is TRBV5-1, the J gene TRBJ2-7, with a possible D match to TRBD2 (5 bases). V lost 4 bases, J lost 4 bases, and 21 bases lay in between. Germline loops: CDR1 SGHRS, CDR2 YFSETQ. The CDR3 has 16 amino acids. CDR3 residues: CASSEGSPKVGYEQYF. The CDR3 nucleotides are TGCGCCAGCAGCGAGGGATCACCAAAGGTAGGATACGAGCAGTACTTC.

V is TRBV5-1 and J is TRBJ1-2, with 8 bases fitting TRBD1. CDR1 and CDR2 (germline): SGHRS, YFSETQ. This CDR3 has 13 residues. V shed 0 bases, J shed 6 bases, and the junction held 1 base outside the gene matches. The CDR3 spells CASSLVTGDGYTF. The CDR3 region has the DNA TGCGCCAGCAGCTTGGTGACAGGGGATGGCTACACCTTC.

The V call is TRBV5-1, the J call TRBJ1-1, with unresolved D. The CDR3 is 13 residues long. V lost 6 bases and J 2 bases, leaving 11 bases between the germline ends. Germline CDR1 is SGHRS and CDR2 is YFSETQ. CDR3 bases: TGCGCCAGCACCCTCGGGGAAAACACTGAAGCTTTCTTT. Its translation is CASTLGENTEAFF. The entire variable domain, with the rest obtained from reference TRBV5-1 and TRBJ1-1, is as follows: KAGVTQTPRYLIKTRGQQVTLSCSPISGHRSVSWYQQTPGQGLQFLFEYFSETQRNKGNFPGRFSGRQFSNSRSEMNVSTLELGDSALYLCASTLGENTEAFFGQGTRLTVV.

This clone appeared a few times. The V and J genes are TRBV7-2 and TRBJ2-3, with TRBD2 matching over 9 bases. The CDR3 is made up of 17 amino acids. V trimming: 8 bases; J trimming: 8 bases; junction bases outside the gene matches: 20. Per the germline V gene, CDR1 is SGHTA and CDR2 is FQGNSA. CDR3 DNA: TGTGCCAGCGGCCTTGGCATGGGCGGGGGGGTTCGAGGTACGCAGTATTTT. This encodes CASGLGMGGGVRGTQYF.

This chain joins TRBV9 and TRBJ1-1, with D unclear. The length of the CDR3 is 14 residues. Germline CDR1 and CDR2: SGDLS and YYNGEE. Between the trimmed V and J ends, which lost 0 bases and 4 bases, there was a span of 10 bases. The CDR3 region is CASSVDVSGTEAFF. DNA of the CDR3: TGTGCCAGCAGCGTAGATGTATCCGGCACTGAAGCTTTCTTT.

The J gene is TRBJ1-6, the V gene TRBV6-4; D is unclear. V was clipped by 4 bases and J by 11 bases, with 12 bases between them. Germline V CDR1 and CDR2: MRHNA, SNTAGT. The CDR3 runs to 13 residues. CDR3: CASSVVGGTPLHF. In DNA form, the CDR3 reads TGTGCCAGCAGTGTGGTCGGAGGGACACCCCTCCACTTT.

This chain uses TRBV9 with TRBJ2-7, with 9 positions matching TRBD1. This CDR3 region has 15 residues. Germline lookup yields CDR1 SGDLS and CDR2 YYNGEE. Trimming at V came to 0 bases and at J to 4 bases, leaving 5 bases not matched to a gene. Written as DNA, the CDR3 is TGTGCCAGCAGCGTAGGGCTGACAGGGGGATACGAGCAGTACTTC. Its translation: CASSVGLTGGYEQYF.

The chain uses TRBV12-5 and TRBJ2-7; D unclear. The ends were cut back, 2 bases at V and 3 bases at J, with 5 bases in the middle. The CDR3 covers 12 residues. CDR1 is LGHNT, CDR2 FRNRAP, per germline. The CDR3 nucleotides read TGTGCTAGTGGTTTGAATCGCTACGAGCAGTACTTC. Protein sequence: CASGLNRYEQYF.

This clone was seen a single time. The CDR3: CASGIGMQNYGYTF. The CDR3 region has the DNA TGTGCCAGCGGAATCGGGATGCAGAACTATGGCTACACCTTC. The chain is built from TRBV28 and TRBJ1-2; D remains ambiguous. Trimming shortened V by 8 bases and J by 2 bases, and 15 bases separated the two germline ends. The length of the CDR3 is 14 residues. Looked up from germline, CDR1 is MDHEN and CDR2 is SYDVKM.

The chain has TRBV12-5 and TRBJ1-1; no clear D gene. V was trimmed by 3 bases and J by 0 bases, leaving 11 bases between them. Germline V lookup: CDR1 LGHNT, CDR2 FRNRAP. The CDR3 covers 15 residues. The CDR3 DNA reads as TGTGCTAGTGGTTTAGCGGGCTACATGAACACTGAAGCTTTCTTT. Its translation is CASGLAGYMNTEAFF.

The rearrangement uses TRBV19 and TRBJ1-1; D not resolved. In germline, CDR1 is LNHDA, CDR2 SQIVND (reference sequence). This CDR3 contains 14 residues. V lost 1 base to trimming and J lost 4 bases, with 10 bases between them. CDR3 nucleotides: TGTGCCAGTAGTATAGGCGTGAGAGCCACTGAAGCTTTCTTT. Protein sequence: CASSIGVRATEAFF.

The chain's CDR3 is CAISGAPQLVNTEAFF. The CDR3, as DNA: TGTGCCATCAGTGGGGCCCCACAGTTAGTGAACACTGAAGCTTTCTTT. This chain joins TRBV10-3 and TRBJ1-1; no reliable D call. Germline V gene data show CDR1 as ENHRY and CDR2 as SYGVKD. This CDR3 spans 16 amino acids. Between the trimmed V and J ends, which lost 4 bases and 0 bases, there was a span of 15 bases.

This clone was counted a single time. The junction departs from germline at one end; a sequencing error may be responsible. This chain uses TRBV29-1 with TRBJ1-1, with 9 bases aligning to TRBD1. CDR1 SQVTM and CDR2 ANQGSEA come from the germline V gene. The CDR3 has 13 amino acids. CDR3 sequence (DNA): TGCAGCGTTTCTGACAGGGGGAACGCTGAAGCTTTCTTT. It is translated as CSVSDRGNAEAFF.

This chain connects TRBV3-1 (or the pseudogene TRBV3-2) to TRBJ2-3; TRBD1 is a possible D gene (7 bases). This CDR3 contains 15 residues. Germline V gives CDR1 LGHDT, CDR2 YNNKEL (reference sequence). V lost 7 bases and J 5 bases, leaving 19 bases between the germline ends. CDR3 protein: CASTLFRGAGDTQYF. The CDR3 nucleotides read TGTGCCAGCACCCTTTTCAGGGGGGCCGGAGATACGCAGTATTTT.

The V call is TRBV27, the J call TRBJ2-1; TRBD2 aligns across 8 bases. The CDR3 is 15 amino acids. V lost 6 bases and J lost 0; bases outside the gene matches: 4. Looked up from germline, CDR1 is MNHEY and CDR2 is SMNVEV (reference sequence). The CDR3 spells CASSRGTSSYNEQFF. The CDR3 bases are TGTGCCAGCAGCCGGGGGACTAGCTCCTACAATGAGCAGTTCTTC.

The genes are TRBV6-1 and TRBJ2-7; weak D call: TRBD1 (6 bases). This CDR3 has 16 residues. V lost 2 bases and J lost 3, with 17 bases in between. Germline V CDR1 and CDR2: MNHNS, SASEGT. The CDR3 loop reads CASSEPRGGRGYEQYF. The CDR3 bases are TGTGCCAGCAGTGAACCTCGAGGGGGTAGAGGCTACGAGCAGTACTTC.

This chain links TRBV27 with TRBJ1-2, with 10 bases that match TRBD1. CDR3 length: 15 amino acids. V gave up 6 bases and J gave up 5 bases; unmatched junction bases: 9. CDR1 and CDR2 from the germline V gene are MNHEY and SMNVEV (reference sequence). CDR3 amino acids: CASRSRDRGWYGYTF. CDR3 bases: TGTGCCAGCAGGTCCCGGGACAGGGGATGGTATGGCTACACCTTC.

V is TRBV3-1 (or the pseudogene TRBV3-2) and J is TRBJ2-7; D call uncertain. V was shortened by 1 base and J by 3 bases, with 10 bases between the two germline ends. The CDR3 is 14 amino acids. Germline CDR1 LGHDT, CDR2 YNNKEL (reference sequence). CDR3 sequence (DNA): TGTGCCAGCAGCCAAGTGACGGAGAACTACGAGCAGTACTTC. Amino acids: CASSQVTENYEQYF.

CDR3 sequence: CASRYLAPNNEQYF. The CDR3 DNA sequence: TGCGCCAGCAGGTACCTAGCGCCCAACAACGAGCAGTACTTC. V gene TRBV5-1 combines with J gene TRBJ2-7; D possibly corresponds to TRBD2 (6 bases). Germline CDR1 reads SGHRS; CDR2 reads YFSETQ. V lost 5 bases, J lost 5 bases, and 17 bases lay in between. The length of the CDR3 is 14 residues. Full variable domain (remainder filled in from reference TRBV5-1 and TRBJ2-7): KAGVTQTPRYLIKTRGQQVTLSCSPISGHRSVSWYQQTPGQGLQFLFEYFSETQRNKGNFPGRFSGRQFSNSRSEMNVSTLELGDSALYLCASRYLAPNNEQYFGPGTRLTVT.